This entry lists 11 T cell receptor beta chains sequenced from one sample in a study of response to subunit inactivated influenza vaccine. TCRdb redid the calling of the RT-PCR reads with MiXCR, one entry per CDR3 protein. Counted here are 860,000 or so distinct CDR3 sequences, 21% occurring once; the ten biggest clones make up more than 8.5%. This specimen consisted of PBMCs from blood, obtained roughly 5 days after vaccination. These receptors originate from a man between 50 and 59 years old who received an inactivated influenza vaccine.

This clonotype came up a few times. This sequence joins TRBV12-3 or TRBV12-4 and TRBJ2-7; D gene ambiguous. The CDR3 is 13 amino acids. Trimming took off 7 bases at V and 2 bases at J, with 12 bases between the two ends. The CDR3 DNA is TGTGCCAGCACCCCGACGGATGCCTACGAGCAGTACTTC. The encoded protein is CASTPTDAYEQYF.

The chain couples TRBV4-1 to TRBJ2-3; D uncertain. Looked up from germline, CDR1 is MGHRA and CDR2 is YSYEKL. V was clipped by 3 bases and J by 4 bases, with 5 bases between them. This CDR3 contains 12 residues. This chain's CDR3 is CASSHIADTQYF. The CDR3 DNA sequence: TGCGCCAGCAGCCATATCGCAGATACGCAGTATTTT.

There are a few counts of this clonotype. The V and J genes are TRBV5-1 and TRBJ2-1; TRBD1 aligns across 7 bases. In germline, CDR1 is SGHRS, CDR2 YFSETQ. This CDR3 region has 12 residues. The V and J ends lost 4 bases and 8 bases, in that order; junction bases with no gene match: 3. The CDR3 loop is CASSPGTDEQFF. The CDR3 coding sequence is TGCGCCAGCAGCCCAGGGACAGATGAGCAGTTCTTC.

This clonotype was detected only a few times. This chain connects TRBV5-6 to TRBJ1-3; D gene unclear. Germline V gene lookup returns CDR1 SGHDT and CDR2 YYEEEE. The CDR3 contains 13 residues. Trimming pared 4 bases from V and 4 bases from J, leaving 9 bases between. The CDR3 DNA follows: TGTGCCAGCAGCCTCGGACGGGGAAACACCATATATTTT. It specifies CASSLGRGNTIYF.

This clonotype was counted ten times or more. This rearrangement joins TRBV10-3 to TRBJ1-1, with D possibly TRBD1 on 5 matching bases. V was clipped by 6 bases and J by 0 bases, with 8 bases between them. CDR3 length equals 13 residues. Germline loops: CDR1 ENHRY, CDR2 SYGVKD. CDR3 loop: CAIRGHLNTEAFF. The CDR3 region has the DNA TGTGCCATCAGAGGACACCTGAACACTGAAGCTTTCTTT.

The chain recombines TRBV3-1 with TRBJ1-2; TRBD1 is a possible D gene (6 bases). Germline V gene sequence: CDR1 LGHDT, CDR2 YNNKEL (reference sequence). This CDR3 has 15 residues. V dropped 3 bases and J dropped 5 bases, with 16 bases sitting between them. CDR3 region: CASSHMGGHSYGYTF. The CDR3 DNA is TGTGCCAGCAGCCACATGGGGGGACACAGTTATGGCTACACCTTC.

This clonotype has just a few counts. V and J are TRBV4-1 and TRBJ1-5; D ambiguous. This CDR3 region has 14 residues. V lost 0 bases to trimming and J lost 9 bases, with 12 bases between them. Germline CDR1 MGHRA, CDR2 YSYEKL. The CDR3 sequence: CASSQDTLSRPQHF. CDR3 bases: TGCGCCAGCAGCCAAGATACCCTCTCCAGGCCCCAGCATTTT.

The sample holds a few counts of this clonotype. The V gene is TRBV9, the J gene TRBJ2-7, with D unresolved. Trimming removed 3 bases from V and 3 bases from J, with 10 bases in between. CDR1 SGDLS and CDR2 YYNGEE come from the germline V gene. This CDR3 has 13 residues. CDR3 bases: TGTGCCAGCAGCGAAGCCGGTGACTACGAGCAGTACTTC. It codes for CASSEAGDYEQYF.

The chain carries TRBV19 and TRBJ2-7; 8 bases are a match to TRBD1. The CDR3 loop spans 14 amino acids. CDR1 LNHDA and CDR2 SQIVND come from the germline V gene (reference sequence). V dropped 5 bases and J dropped 0; count of bases not matched to a gene: 3. Here the CDR3 reads CASSDRGDSYEQYF. CDR3 nucleotide sequence: TGTGCCAGTAGTGACAGGGGAGACTCCTACGAGCAGTACTTC.

J is TRBJ2-1 and V is TRBV4-2, with a possible D match to TRBD2 (5 bases). This CDR3 region has 19 residues. Trimming cost V 10 bases and J 0 bases, with 28 bases left between them. Per the germline V gene, CDR1 is LGHNA and CDR2 is YNFKEQ. The CDR3 DNA reads as TGTGCCATGGGCCCCGGGATCATCGGCTGGGCCCGCTCCTACAATGAGCAGTTCTTC. Amino acids: CAMGPGIIGWARSYNEQFF.

V gene TRBV20-1 combines with J gene TRBJ2-7, with TRBD1 identical over 9 bases. CDR1 DFQATT and CDR2 SNEGSKA come from the germline V gene (reference sequence). V lost 3 bases, J lost 3 bases, and 3 bases stayed unmatched. The CDR3 is 13 amino acids. This CDR3 reads CSASGQGFYEQYF. For the CDR3, the DNA is TGCAGTGCTAGCGGACAGGGGTTCTACGAGCAGTACTTC.